This T cell receptor (beta chain) was recorded in a study of blood T cell repertoires in COVID-19. Across the study: Samples taken during acute and convalescent COVID-19 were collected in the United States, Italy and Spain. Sources were T cells, B-cell-depleted T cells, or PBMCs; the material itself was cDNA or gDNA.

V gave up 3 bases and J gave up 5 bases; unmatched junction bases: 5. The CDR3 spans 14 residues. Germline CDR1 LNHDA, CDR2 SQIVND (reference sequence). Across about two dozen US areas, participants ranged in age from about 18 to 90 years. In the original analysis: Scientists estimated how many nucleated cells there were by amplifying reference gene primers. TCRdb's table, derived via immunoSEQ multiplex PCR, lists solely in-frame clones and lacks some. The V and J calls and clone size are taken from that table; D and trimming were inferred from the DNA. Counted here are hundreds of thousands of clones, 88% occurring once; the ten biggest clones make up roughly 14%.

The chain links TRBV19 to TRBJ2-3; 7 bases agree with TRBD2. Sequenced input: PBMCs or T cells enriched from blood (not recorded which). This TCR was recovered from a woman aged 45-65 years with acute COVID-19. CDR3 bases: TGTGCCAGTAGTATGGCGGGAGTAAGAGATACGCAGTATTTT. Residues: CASSMAGVRDTQYF.